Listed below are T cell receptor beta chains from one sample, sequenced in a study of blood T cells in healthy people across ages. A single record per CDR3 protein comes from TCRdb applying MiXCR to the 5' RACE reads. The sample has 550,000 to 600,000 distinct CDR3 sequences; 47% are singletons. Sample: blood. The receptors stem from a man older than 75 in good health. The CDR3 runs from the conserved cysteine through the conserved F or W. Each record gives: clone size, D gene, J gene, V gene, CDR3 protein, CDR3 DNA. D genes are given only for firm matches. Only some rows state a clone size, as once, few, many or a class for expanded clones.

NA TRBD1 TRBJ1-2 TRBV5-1 CASSLGSGQGVNYGYTF TGCGCCAGCAGCTTGGGAAGTGGACAGGGTGTTAATTATGGCTACACCTTC
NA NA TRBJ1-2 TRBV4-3 CASSQEMALVRTGRQVGYTF TGCGCCAGCAGCCAAGAAATGGCGTTGGTTCGAACAGGGCGACAGGTTGGCTACACCTTC
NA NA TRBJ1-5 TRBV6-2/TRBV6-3 CASRDTRLGFGQPQHF TGTGCCAGCAGGGACACCCGACTTGGATTTGGCCAGCCCCAGCATTTT
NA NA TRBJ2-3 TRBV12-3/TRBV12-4 CASSKGPITDTQYF TGTGCCAGCAGCAAGGGGCCAATCACAGATACGCAGTATTTT
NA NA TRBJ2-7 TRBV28 CASSPPSSAEQYF TGTGCCAGCAGTCCACCGTCTAGCGCGGAGCAGTACTTC
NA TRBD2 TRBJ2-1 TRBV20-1 CSARGLAGAQFTYNEQFF TGCAGTGCTAGAGGACTAGCGGGGGCCCAGTTTACTTACAATGAGCAGTTCTTC
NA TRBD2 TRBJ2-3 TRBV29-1 CSVGSPSGNTDTQYF TGCAGCGTTGGATCCCCTAGCGGGAACACAGATACGCAGTATTTT
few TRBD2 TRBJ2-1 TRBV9 CASSVSGGGLRYNEQFF TGTGCCAGCAGCGTAAGTGGCGGGGGGCTGAGGTACAATGAGCAGTTCTTC
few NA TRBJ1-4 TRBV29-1 CSVALTATNEKLFF TGCAGCGTTGCACTGACAGCAACTAATGAAAAACTGTTTTTT
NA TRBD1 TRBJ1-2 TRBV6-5 CASSYSAGGWYGYTF TGTGCCAGCAGTTACTCGGCAGGGGGATGGTATGGCTACACCTTC
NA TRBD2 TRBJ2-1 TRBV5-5 CASSQREEYGEQFF TGTGCCAGCAGTCAGCGGGAGGAATATGGTGAGCAGTTCTTC
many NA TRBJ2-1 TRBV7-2 CASSSPEDNYNEQFF TGTGCCAGCAGCTCGCCAGAGGACAACTACAATGAGCAGTTCTTC
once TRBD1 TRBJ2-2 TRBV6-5 CATRTGENTGELFF TGTGCCACCAGGACAGGCGAGAACACCGGGGAGCTGTTTTTT
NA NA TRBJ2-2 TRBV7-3 CASSFKANTGELFF TGTGCCAGCAGCTTTAAAGCGAACACCGGGGAGCTGTTTTTT
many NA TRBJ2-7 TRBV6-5 CASSYWSSSGYEQYF TGTGCCAGCAGTTATTGGTCGAGTAGCGGATACGAGCAGTACTTC